These 20 T cell receptor beta chains came from one sample sequenced in a study of cytomegalovirus exposure and HLA in healthy donors. This PCR relied on a set of 60 Vbeta primers and 13 Jbeta primers. Sequenced by immunoSEQ multiplex PCR; TCRdb stores in-frame clones only, minus some. Its listing shows roughly 79,000 clones. Sequencing was performed on PBMCs. The receptors come from a young man in good health and CMV-seronegative.

The gene calls are TRBV10-2 and TRBJ1-1; TRBD1 aligns across 7 bases. The CDR3 has 16 residues. J lost 1 base, V lost 4 bases, and 9 bases had no gene match. Germline CDR1 and CDR2: WSHSY and SAAADI. CDR3 loop: CASSVMQGDSNTEAFF. Written as DNA, the CDR3 is TGCGCCAGCAGTGTAATGCAGGGGGATTCGAACACTGAAGCTTTCTTT.

The J gene is TRBJ2-1, the V gene TRBV4-3, with D possibly matching TRBD2 (6 bases). CDR3 length: 15 residues. CDR1 is LGHNA, CDR2 YSLEER, per germline. Trimming removed 2 bases at V and 4 bases at J, with 12 bases between. The CDR3 nucleotides read TGCGCCAGCAGCCAACAACCGGGGGAATACAATGAGCAGTTCTTC. Translation: CASSQQPGEYNEQFF.

The chain joins TRBV6-1 to TRBJ1-1; D is unclear. The germline V gene encodes CDR1 MNHNS and CDR2 SASEGT. V was pared by 3 bases and J by 2 bases, with 13 bases between. The CDR3 is 15 amino acids. The CDR3 nucleotides read TGTGCCAGCAGTGACTCTTCTCGGGGAAACACTGAAGCTTTCTTT. This translates into CASSDSSRGNTEAFF.

The gene calls are TRBV6-1 and TRBJ1-1; D remains unclear. This CDR3 is 13 amino acids long. The germline V gene has CDR1 MNHNS and CDR2 SASEGT. V lost 3 bases and J lost 4, with 9 bases in between. The CDR3 DNA is TGTGCCAGCAGTGACGAGGAGACCACTGAAGCTTTCTTT. It yields the protein CASSDEETTEAFF.

V gene TRBV11-3 combines with J gene TRBJ2-7; D unresolved. Between the trimmed V and J ends, which lost 0 bases and 0 bases, there was a span of 12 bases. There are 16 residues in the CDR3. Germline CDR1 is SGHNT and CDR2 is YENEEA. The CDR3 protein is CASSLDGGRSSYEQYF. DNA for the CDR3: TGTGCCAGCAGCTTAGACGGCGGAAGGAGCTCCTACGAGCAGTACTTC.

The V gene is TRBV7-6, the J gene TRBJ2-1; TRBD2 matches 14 bases. The V segment lost 5 bases and the J segment 8 bases; nucleotides outside the gene matches: 11. Germline CDR1 reads SGHVS; CDR2 reads FNYEAQ. CDR3 size: 17 residues. The CDR3 DNA is TGTGCCAGCAGCCTCGGACTAGCGGGGGGCTTTAGCGATGAGCAGTTCTTC. Protein sequence: CASSLGLAGGFSDEQFF.

The V and J genes are TRBV6-4 and TRBJ2-1; 15 nucleotides match TRBD2. The length of the CDR3 is 17 residues. Per the germline V gene, CDR1 is MRHNA and CDR2 is SNTAGT. Trimming took 4 bases from V and 8 from J; bases not matched to a gene: 9. In DNA, the CDR3 is TGTGCCAGCAGTGCTTCTCGGACTAGCGGGGGGGCAGATGAGCAGTTCTTC. This codes for CASSASRTSGGADEQFF.

This chain uses TRBV7-2 with TRBJ2-4; a possible D gene is TRBD2 (5 bases). V dropped 1 base and J dropped 0 bases, with 7 bases sitting between them. CDR1 is SGHTA, CDR2 FQGNSA, per germline. CDR3 length: 15 residues. CDR3 protein: CASSLDGLAKNIQYF. CDR3 bases: TGTGCCAGCAGCTTAGATGGACTAGCCAAAAACATTCAGTACTTC. The full variable domain, in which reference TRBV7-2 and TRBJ2-4 provide the parts outside the CDR3, is GAGVSQSPSNKVTEKGKDVELRCDPISGHTALYWYRQSLGQGLEFLIYFQGNSAPDKSGLPSDRFSAERTGGSVSTLTIQRTQQEDSAVYLCASSLDGLAKNIQYFGAGTRLSVL.

This chain joins TRBV9 and TRBJ2-7; D is perhaps TRBD1 (6 bases). Germline loops: CDR1 SGDLS, CDR2 YYNGEE. This CDR3 contains 12 residues. V was trimmed by 4 bases and J by 6 bases, leaving 11 bases between them. The CDR3 DNA is TGTGCCAGCAGCTCCCAAGGGGGCGAGCAGTACTTC. Translating it yields CASSSQGGEQYF.

The chain links TRBV28 to TRBJ1-1, with 8 bases identical to TRBD1. The CDR3 runs 16 residues. The V segment lost 5 bases and the J segment 4 bases; nucleotides outside the gene matches: 12. Germline CDR1 MDHEN, CDR2 SYDVKM. This CDR3 reads CASSGLPQGVLTEAFF. The CDR3, as DNA: TGTGCCAGCAGTGGACTACCACAGGGGGTTCTCACTGAAGCTTTCTTT. Together with reference TRBV28 and TRBJ1-1, the CDR3 gives the full variable domain: DVKVTQSSRYLVKRTGEKVFLECVQDMDHENMFWYRQDPGLGLRLIYFSYDVKMKEKGDIPEGYSVSREKKERFSLILESASTNQTSMYLCASSGLPQGVLTEAFFGQGTRLTVV.

This chain connects TRBV7-2 to TRBJ2-7; D unclear. There are 16 residues in the CDR3. Germline V gives CDR1 SGHTA, CDR2 FQGNSA. V was pared by 1 base and J by 0 bases, with 13 bases between. For the CDR3, the DNA is TGTGCCAGCAGCTTAGTGGGCCCACCGAGCTCCTACGAGCAGTACTTC. Translating gives CASSLVGPPSSYEQYF.

DNA for the CDR3: TGTGCCAGCAATCCCCCTCGGGGACTAGCGGGAGAGCAGTACTTC. Translated: CASNPPRGLAGEQYF. This chain links TRBV6-1 with TRBJ2-7, with 13 bases matching TRBD2. Trimming at V came to 7 bases and at J to 7 bases, leaving 10 bases not matched to a gene. Germline CDR1 reads MNHNS; CDR2 reads SASEGT. CDR3 length: 15 residues.

The V call is TRBV30, the J call TRBJ2-7; D is unresolved. The CDR3 has 13 residues. CDR1 and CDR2 (germline): GTSNPN, SVGIG (reference sequence). Trimming removed 3 bases from V and 2 bases from J, with 11 bases in between. This CDR3 reads CAWSAGDPYEQYF. CDR3 DNA: TGTGCCTGGAGCGCCGGAGACCCCTACGAGCAGTACTTC. Using reference TRBV30 and TRBJ2-7 for the parts outside the CDR3, the full variable domain is SQTIHQWPATLVQPVGSPLSLECTVEGTSNPNLYWYRQAAGRGLQLLFYSVGIGQISSEVPQNLSASRPQDRQFILSSKKLLLSDSGFYLCAWSAGDPYEQYFGPGTRLTVT.

The rearrangement uses TRBV18 and TRBJ2-5, with D possibly TRBD2 on 8 matching bases. The CDR3 loop spans 13 amino acids. Germline-derived CDR1 and CDR2 are KGHSH and LQKENI. Trimming removed 3 bases at V and 11 bases at J, with 16 bases between. CDR3 amino acids: CASSPGTAGEQYF. CDR3 DNA: TGTGCCAGCTCACCGGGGACAGCGGGAGAGCAGTACTTC. The full variable domain, completed using reference TRBV18 and TRBJ2-5, is NAGVMQNPRHLVRRRGQEARLRCSPMKGHSHVYWYRQLPEEGLKFMVYLQKENIIDESGMPKERFSAEFPKEGPSILRIQQVVRGDSAAYFCASSPGTAGEQYFGPGTRLLVL.

The chain uses TRBV5-4 and TRBJ1-2; D gene unclear. V lost 4 bases and J 2 bases, leaving 9 bases between the germline ends. Per the germline V gene, CDR1 is SGHNT and CDR2 is YYREEE (reference sequence). The CDR3 loop spans 13 amino acids. The CDR3 is CASSRTGNYGYTF. The CDR3 DNA is TGTGCCAGCAGCCGGACGGGAAACTATGGCTACACCTTC.

V gene TRBV5-6 combines with J gene TRBJ1-2; tentative D call: TRBD1 (6 bases). The V end was cut by 0 bases, the J end by 6 bases, with 6 bases between. The CDR3 covers 12 residues. Per the germline V gene, CDR1 is SGHDT and CDR2 is YYEEEE. Written as DNA, the CDR3 is TGTGCCAGCAGCTTGGGGACAGATGGCTACACCTTC. It codes for CASSLGTDGYTF.

The chain recombines TRBV27 with TRBJ2-7; D perhaps matches TRBD1 (6 bases). The V end was cut by 2 bases, the J end by 2 bases, with 16 bases between. There are 16 residues in the CDR3. From germline, CDR1 is MNHEY and CDR2 SMNVEV (reference sequence). CDR3 DNA sequence: TGTGCCAGCAGTTTAACGTTGGCAGGGGTTGCCTACGAGCAGTACTTC. Translation gives CASSLTLAGVAYEQYF.

This rearrangement joins TRBV9 to TRBJ1-1; D is ambiguous. Germline values: CDR1 SGDLS, CDR2 YYNGEE. V lost 4 bases, J lost 0 bases, and 13 bases lay in between. The CDR3 loop spans 15 amino acids. Here the CDR3 DNA reads TGTGCCAGCAGCCCAGGCCCTGTCTTGAACACTGAAGCTTTCTTT. It specifies CASSPGPVLNTEAFF.

This chain links TRBV19 with TRBJ2-7; 10 nucleotides line up with TRBD2. V shed 4 bases and J 2 bases; nucleotides not matched to a gene: 5. Per the germline V gene, CDR1 is LNHDA and CDR2 is SQIVND (reference sequence). The CDR3 consists of 15 residues. The CDR3 nucleotides read TGTGCCAGTAGTACCTTAGCGGGAGGCACCTACGAGCAGTACTTC. It specifies CASSTLAGGTYEQYF.

In DNA form, the CDR3 reads TGTGCCTGGAGTGCCCAACAGGGGACTGAAGCTTTCTTT. It codes for CAWSAQQGTEAFF. The chain has TRBV30 and TRBJ1-1, with TRBD1 matching over 7 bases. Germline CDR1 is GTSNPN and CDR2 is SVGIG (reference sequence). V dropped 1 base and J dropped 5; count of bases not matched to a gene: 4. This CDR3 is 13 amino acids long.